The 14 T cell receptor beta chains listed next were all sequenced from one sample in a study of blood T cell repertoires in COVID-19. Here immunoSEQ multiplex PCR was the method, and the copy in TCRdb shows in-frame clones only, minus some. The data hold over 120,000 clones, with about 80% observed a single time. Sequences were obtained from PBMCs or T cells enriched from blood (not recorded which). Receptors originate from a woman aged 45 to 65 who had recovered from COVID-19.

The genes are TRBV3-1 (or the pseudogene TRBV3-2) and TRBJ1-2, with 7 positions matching TRBD1. The germline gives CDR1 LGHDT, CDR2 YNNKEL (reference sequence). The CDR3 extends over 16 amino acids. Germline trimming cut 4 bases from V and 3 bases from J; bases unmatched to any gene: 11. CDR3 region: CASSLKGTDRDYGYTF. The CDR3 DNA sequence: TGTGCCAGCAGCCTTAAAGGGACTGACAGGGACTATGGCTACACCTTC.

The table lists this clone with a few counts. This chain connects TRBV5-5 to TRBJ1-2; no clear D. Germline V gene lookup returns CDR1 SGHKS and CDR2 YYEKEE (reference sequence). The CDR3 has 14 residues. The V end lost 0 bases, the J end lost 0 bases, and 6 bases lay between the germline ends. CDR3 loop: CASSLDTTNYGYTF. The CDR3 DNA follows: TGTGCCAGCAGCTTGGACACAACTAACTATGGCTACACCTTC.

The chain joins TRBV11-2 to TRBJ2-3, with 9 bases matching TRBD1. The V segment lost 5 bases and the J segment 5 bases; nucleotides outside the gene matches: 8. The CDR3 sequence is 15 residues long. CDR1 SGHAT and CDR2 FQNNGV come from the germline V gene. The CDR3 here is CASSLTGGRRDTQYF. CDR3 nucleotides: TGTGCCAGCAGCCTAACAGGGGGCAGAAGAGATACGCAGTATTTT.

The V and J genes are TRBV28 and TRBJ1-2, with 8 bases lining up with TRBD1. V lost 2 bases, J lost 7 bases, and 6 bases stayed unmatched. The length of the CDR3 is 14 residues. Germline CDR1 is MDHEN and CDR2 is SYDVKM. CDR3 region: CASSLGRGRPGYTF. DNA of the CDR3: TGTGCCAGCAGTTTAGGCAGGGGGCGACCTGGCTACACCTTC.

The CDR3 here is CASSILPGQGGIGEKLFF. The CDR3 coding sequence is TGTGCCAGTAGTATCCTCCCGGGACAGGGAGGAATCGGTGAAAAACTGTTTTTT. The chain carries TRBV19 and TRBJ1-4; 9 positions match TRBD1. The CDR3 is made up of 18 amino acids. Germline CDR1 reads LNHDA; CDR2 reads SQIVND (reference sequence). V shed 3 bases, J shed 7 bases, and the junction held 15 bases outside the gene matches.

This chain connects TRBV30 to TRBJ2-1; D is unclear. This CDR3 has 14 amino acids. V was clipped by 0 bases and J by 0 bases, with 6 bases between them. CDR1 and CDR2 from the germline V gene are GTSNPN and SVGIG (reference sequence). CDR3 sequence: CAWSVPPSYNEQFF. Here the CDR3 DNA reads TGTGCCTGGAGTGTCCCTCCCTCCTACAATGAGCAGTTCTTC. The whole variable domain, remainder taken from reference TRBV30 and TRBJ2-1, is SQTIHQWPATLVQPVGSPLSLECTVEGTSNPNLYWYRQAAGRGLQLLFYSVGIGQISSEVPQNLSASRPQDRQFILSSKKLLLSDSGFYLCAWSVPPSYNEQFFGPGTRLTVL.

The chain combines TRBV5-1 with TRBJ1-3; maybe TRBD1 (6 bases). The CDR3 runs to 15 residues. Between the trimmed V and J ends, which lost 2 bases and 0 bases, there was a span of 9 bases. From germline, CDR1 is SGHRS and CDR2 YFSETQ. The CDR3 region has the DNA TGCGCCAGCAGCTTCCAGGGGCTCTCTGGAAACACCATATATTTT. Residues: CASSFQGLSGNTIYF. The variable domain in full, with the rest retrieved from reference TRBV5-1 and TRBJ1-3, is KAGVTQTPRYLIKTRGQQVTLSCSPISGHRSVSWYQQTPGQGLQFLFEYFSETQRNKGNFPGRFSGRQFSNSRSEMNVSTLELGDSALYLCASSFQGLSGNTIYFGEGSWLTVV.

V is TRBV5-6 and J is TRBJ1-6; D is ambiguous. CDR1 is SGHDT, CDR2 YYEEEE, per germline. There are 14 residues in the CDR3. Trimming stripped 6 bases from V and 7 bases from J, with 14 bases between. This chain's CDR3 is CASKGGRANSPLHF. In DNA form, the CDR3 reads TGTGCCAGCAAGGGAGGCAGAGCAAATTCACCCCTCCACTTT.

V gene TRBV12-3 or TRBV12-4 combines with J gene TRBJ1-5; D is undetermined. The CDR3 contains 13 residues. Trimming removed 6 bases at V and 4 bases at J, with 10 bases between. The CDR3 spells CASSSGENQPQHF. The DNA for the CDR3 is TGTGCCAGCAGCTCCGGGGAAAATCAGCCCCAGCATTTT.

This chain uses TRBV19 with TRBJ2-1; 8 nucleotides agree with TRBD1. Germline V gene sequence: CDR1 LNHDA, CDR2 SQIVND (reference sequence). V lost 6 bases and J lost 4; bases outside the gene matches: 5. CDR3 size: 14 residues. The CDR3 region is CASRDRAVYNEQFF. The CDR3 nucleotides are TGTGCCAGTAGGGACAGGGCCGTATACAATGAGCAGTTCTTC.

The chain uses TRBV3-1 (or the pseudogene TRBV3-2) and TRBJ1-4; no reliable D call. The CDR3 extends over 13 amino acids. CDR1 is LGHDT, CDR2 YNNKEL, per germline (reference sequence). The V and J ends lost 0 bases and 7 bases respectively, with 6 bases between them. The CDR3 DNA sequence: TGTGCCAGCAGCCAAGATCTAGCTGAAAAACTGTTTTTT. Its protein is CASSQDLAEKLFF.

CDR3 residues: CASSSPQGANEKLFF. As DNA, the CDR3 is TGTGCCAGCAGTTCCCCACAGGGGGCGAATGAAAAACTGTTTTTT. This chain connects TRBV28 to TRBJ1-4, with 9 bases matching TRBD1. CDR3 size: 15 residues. CDR1 MDHEN and CDR2 SYDVKM come from the germline V gene. Germline trimming cut 4 bases from V and 5 bases from J; bases unmatched to any gene: 5.

V gene TRBV10-2 combines with J gene TRBJ2-3; 9 bases align to TRBD2. The CDR3 contains 17 residues. Germline V gene sequence: CDR1 WSHSY, CDR2 SAAADI. V shed 6 bases and J 2 bases; nucleotides not matched to a gene: 12. The CDR3 protein is CASRIAGVRANTDTQYF. The CDR3 bases are TGCGCCAGCAGGATAGCGGGAGTTAGGGCAAACACAGATACGCAGTATTTT.

This chain connects TRBV30 to TRBJ2-3; 10 positions agree with TRBD1. The J segment lost 2 bases and the V segment lost 8 bases, leaving 10 bases of the junction unmatched. Germline CDR1 GTSNPN, CDR2 SVGIG (reference sequence). CDR3 length: 15 residues. The CDR3 DNA follows: TGTGCCAGGACGAGGACAGGGGGACCCACAGATACGCAGTATTTT. Translated: CARTRTGGPTDTQYF.